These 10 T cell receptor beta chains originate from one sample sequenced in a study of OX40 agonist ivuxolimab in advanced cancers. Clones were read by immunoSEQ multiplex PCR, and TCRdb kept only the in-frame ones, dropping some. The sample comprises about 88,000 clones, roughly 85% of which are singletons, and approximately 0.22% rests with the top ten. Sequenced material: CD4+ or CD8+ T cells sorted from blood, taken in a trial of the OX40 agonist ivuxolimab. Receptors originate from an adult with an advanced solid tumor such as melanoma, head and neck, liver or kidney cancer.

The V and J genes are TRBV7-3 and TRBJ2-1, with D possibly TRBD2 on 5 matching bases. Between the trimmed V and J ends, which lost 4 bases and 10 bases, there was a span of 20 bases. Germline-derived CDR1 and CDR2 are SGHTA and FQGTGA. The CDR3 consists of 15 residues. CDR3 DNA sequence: TGTGCCAGCAGCTCAAGCGGTTTTCCCCACACCGAGCAGTTCTTC. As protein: CASSSSGFPHTEQFF.

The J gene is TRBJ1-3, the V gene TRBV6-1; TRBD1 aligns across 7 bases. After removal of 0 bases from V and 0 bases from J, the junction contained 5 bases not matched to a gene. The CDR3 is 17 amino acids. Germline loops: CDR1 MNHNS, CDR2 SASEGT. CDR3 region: CASSEALGTASGNTIYF. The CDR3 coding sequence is TGTGCCAGCAGTGAAGCGCTCGGGACAGCCTCTGGAAACACCATATATTTT.

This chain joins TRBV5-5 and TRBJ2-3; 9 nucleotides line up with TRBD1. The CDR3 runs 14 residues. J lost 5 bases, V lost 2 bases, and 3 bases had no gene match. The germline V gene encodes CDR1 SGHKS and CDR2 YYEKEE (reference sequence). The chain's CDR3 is CASSLQGAGDTQYF. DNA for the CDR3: TGTGCCAGCAGCTTACAGGGGGCTGGAGATACGCAGTATTTT.

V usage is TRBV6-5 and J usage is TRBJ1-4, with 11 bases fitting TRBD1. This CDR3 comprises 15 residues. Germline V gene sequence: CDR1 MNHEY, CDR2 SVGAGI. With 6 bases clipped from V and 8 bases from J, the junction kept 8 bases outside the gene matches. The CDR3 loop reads CASRRTGGLEEKLFF. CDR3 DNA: TGTGCCAGCAGACGGACAGGGGGCTTGGAGGAAAAACTGTTTTTT.

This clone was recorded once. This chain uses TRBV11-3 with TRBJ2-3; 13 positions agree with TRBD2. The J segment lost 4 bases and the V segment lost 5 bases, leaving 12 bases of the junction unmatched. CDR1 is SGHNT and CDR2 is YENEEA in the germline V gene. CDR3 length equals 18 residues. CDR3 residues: CASSAPGLAGEKSDTQYF. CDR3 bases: TGTGCCAGCAGCGCCCCAGGACTAGCGGGGGAGAAATCAGATACGCAGTATTTT.

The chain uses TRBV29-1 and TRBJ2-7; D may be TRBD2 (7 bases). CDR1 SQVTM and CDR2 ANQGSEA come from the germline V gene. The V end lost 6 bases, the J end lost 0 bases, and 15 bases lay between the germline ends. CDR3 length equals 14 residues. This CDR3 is CSVGGGRSSYEQYF. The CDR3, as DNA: TGCAGCGTGGGGGGGGGCCGAAGCTCCTACGAGCAGTACTTC.

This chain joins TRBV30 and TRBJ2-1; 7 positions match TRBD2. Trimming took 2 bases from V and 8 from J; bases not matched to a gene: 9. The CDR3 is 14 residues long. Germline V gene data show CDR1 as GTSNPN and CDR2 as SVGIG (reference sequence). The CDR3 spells CAWSRGGSGDEQFF. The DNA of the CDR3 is TGTGCCTGGAGTCGGGGCGGGAGCGGGGATGAGCAGTTCTTC.

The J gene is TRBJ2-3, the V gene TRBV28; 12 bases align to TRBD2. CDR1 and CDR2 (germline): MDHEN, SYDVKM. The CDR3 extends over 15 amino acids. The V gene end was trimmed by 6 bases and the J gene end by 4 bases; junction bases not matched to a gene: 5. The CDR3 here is CASSSPSGGADTQYF. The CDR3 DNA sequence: TGTGCCAGCAGCTCCCCTAGCGGGGGGGCAGATACGCAGTATTTT.

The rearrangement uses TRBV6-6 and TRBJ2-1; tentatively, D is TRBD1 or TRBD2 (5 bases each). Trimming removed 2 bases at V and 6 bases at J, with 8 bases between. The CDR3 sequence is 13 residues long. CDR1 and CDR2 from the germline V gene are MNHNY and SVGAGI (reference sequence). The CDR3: CASSYKRGNEQFF. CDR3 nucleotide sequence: TGTGCCAGCAGTTACAAGAGGGGCAATGAGCAGTTCTTC.

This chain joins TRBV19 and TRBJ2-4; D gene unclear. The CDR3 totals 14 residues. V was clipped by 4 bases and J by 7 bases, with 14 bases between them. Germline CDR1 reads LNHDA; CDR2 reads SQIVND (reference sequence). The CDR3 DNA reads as TGTGCCAGTAGTAGAACAGACCGGGCCAACATTCAGTACTTC. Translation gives CASSRTDRANIQYF.